This TCR beta chain originates from a study of neoadjuvant anti-PD-1 for oral cavity cancer. Study in general: Most patients had three to four biweekly doses of 3 mg/kg nivolumab before resection. Points from the study as a whole: Pretreatment Treg/Th17 ratio correlated inversely with post-treatment tumor clonality. After neoadjuvant nivolumab, PBMC T cell clonality was significantly higher in non-responders than responders.

V shed 3 bases, J shed 4 bases, and the junction held 2 bases outside the gene matches. The length of the CDR3 is 14 residues. Per germline, CDR1 MNHNS and CDR2 SASEGT. Points on this clone: Its specificity is not known.

The repertoire was sequenced with immunoSEQ multiplex PCR; TCRdb's copy has only in-frame clones and lacks some. Of fewer than 20,000 clones detected, 64% appear once; the ten largest clones hold around 2.8%. This sequence was found in a person aged 35 to 85 with oral cavity squamous cell carcinoma. V gene TRBV6-1 combines with J gene TRBJ2-1; 8 bases line up with TRBD2. Sample: PBMCs, taken before nivolumab (anti-PD-1) treatment. Here the CDR3 DNA reads TGTGCCAGCAGTGAGGTAGCGGGATACAATGAGCAGTTCTTC. Amino acids: CASSEVAGYNEQFF.